Only a few counts were recorded for the clone carrying this TCR beta chain. The antigen remains undetermined. Trimming pared 1 base from V and 2 bases from J, leaving 7 bases between. The CDR3 has 14 residues. Germline CDR1 and CDR2: KGHSH and LQKENI. This record belongs to a study of T cell repertoires in cytomegalovirus infection. For the study at large: Public TCR beta signature analysis indicated the presence of both CMV infection and matching HLA type. Study results and caveats: Cumulative public TCR beta family frequency identified carriers of CMV plus the relevant HLA. Ex vivo responses were dominated by HLA-C-restricted CMV-specific TCR beta clonotypes.

TCRdb used MiXCR to reprocess the reads, holding one entry per CDR3 protein. The profile shows more than 500,000 distinct CDR3 sequences, approximately 15% of them singletons. This chain joins TRBV18 and TRBJ2-3; D uncertain. What was sequenced was CD8+ T cells from PBMCs. The sequence came from a human donor in good health (CMV status not recorded). Some clones in this sample may be carry-over from other donors' samples. DNA for the CDR3: TGTGCCAGCTCACCACTACGGTACACAGATACGCAGTATTTT. Residues: CASSPLRYTDTQYF. Full variable domain (rest looked up from reference TRBV18 and TRBJ2-3): NAGVMQNPRHLVRRRGQEARLRCSPMKGHSHVYWYRQLPEEGLKFMVYLQKENIIDESGMPKERFSAEFPKEGPSILRIQQVVRGDSAAYFCASSPLRYTDTQYFGPGTRLTVL.